This T cell receptor (beta chain) is from a study of CD8 T cells in Susac syndrome. The study, taken as a whole, reports: The study acknowledged a relatively small number of individuals in its TCR sequencing and HLA analysis.

The CD8+ and CD4+ T cells were isolated magnetically using a negative isolation approach, whereas the TEMRA cells were enriched by FACS. Of note for this clonotype: What it binds is unknown.

The CDR3 loop spans 12 amino acids. Looked up from germline, CDR1 is LNHNV and CDR2 is YYDKDF (reference sequence). Trimming cost V 3 bases and J 3 bases, with 4 bases left between them. The RNA input was roughly 0.45 to 1 ug, and it was reverse transcribed with random hexamers. Across 54 Vbeta and 13 Jbeta, TCR beta CDR3 was amplified with immunoSEQ multiplex PCR. MiXCR, run by TCRdb on the immunoSEQ multiplex PCR reads, gives a single entry per CDR3 protein. The table shows approximately 170,000 distinct CDR3 sequences, with around 95% occurring only once. The TCR was taken from a human donor in good health. V and J are TRBV15 and TRBJ2-3; D gene unclear. The source material was CD4+ T cells from PBMCs. The CDR3 region has the DNA TGTGCCACCAGCAGTGGTACAGATACGCAGTATTTT. Its protein is CATSSGTDTQYF.